This T cell receptor (beta chain) was identified during a study of T cell responses to AZD1222 COVID-19 vaccine. Germline trimming cut 4 bases from V and 3 bases from J; bases unmatched to any gene: 6. Germline V gene sequence: CDR1 LGHDT, CDR2 YNNKEL (reference sequence). The CDR3 contains 14 residues. This table comes from immunoSEQ multiplex PCR, and its TCRdb copy is limited to in-frame clones, with some not included. The table lists about 100,000 clones, more than 75% of them singletons. The clonotype was recovered from an adult in good health. The sample was peripheral blood, taken on day 0 of MenACWY control vaccination. V gene TRBV3-1 (or the pseudogene TRBV3-2) combines with J gene TRBJ2-7; TRBD2 matches at 7 bases. The CDR3 protein is CASSRQRGDYEQYF. The CDR3 DNA is TGTGCCAGCAGCCGACAGCGGGGCGACTACGAGCAGTACTTC.